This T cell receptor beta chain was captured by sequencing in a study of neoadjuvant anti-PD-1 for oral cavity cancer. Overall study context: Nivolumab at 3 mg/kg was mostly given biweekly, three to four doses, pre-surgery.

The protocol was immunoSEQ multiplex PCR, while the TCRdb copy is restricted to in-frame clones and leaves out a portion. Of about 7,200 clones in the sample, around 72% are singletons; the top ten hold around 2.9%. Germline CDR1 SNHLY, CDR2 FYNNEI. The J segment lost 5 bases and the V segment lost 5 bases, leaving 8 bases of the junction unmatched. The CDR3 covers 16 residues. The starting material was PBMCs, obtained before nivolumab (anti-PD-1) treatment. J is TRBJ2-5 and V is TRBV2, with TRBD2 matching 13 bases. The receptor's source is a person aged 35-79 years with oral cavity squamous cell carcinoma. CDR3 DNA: TGTGCCAGCAGTTCTCGGACTAGCGGGGGTGTGGAGACCCAGTACTTC. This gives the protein CASSSRTSGGVETQYF.